A selection of T cell receptor beta chains follows, all from one sample in a study of T cell responses to AZD1222 COVID-19 vaccine. The repertoire was sequenced with immunoSEQ multiplex PCR; TCRdb's copy has only in-frame clones and lacks some. The table has some 39,000 clones, about nine tenths seen once; the top ten hold 30% to 45%. This material consisted of peripheral blood, taken 28 days after the second AZD1222 dose. These receptor sequences come from an adult who received the AZD1222 COVID-19 vaccine. CDR3s include the opening cysteine and the closing phenylalanine or tryptophan. The D gene is left open where the match is weak. Expanded clones are given a class, and other clones once, few, many or no size at all.

DNA: TGTGCCAGCAGTTTGGGGGCAACCCGGAATTCACCCCTCCACTTT; CDR3: CASSLGATRNSPLHF; J: TRBJ1-6; length: 15; V: TRBV27; D: -; size: -
DNA: TGTGCCAGTAGTTACGGGACAAACTATGGCTACACCTTC; CDR3: CASSYGTNYGYTF; J: TRBJ1-2; length: 13; V: TRBV19; D: -; size: -
DNA: TGTGCCAGCAGTTCCAGGGTTAGCAATCAGCCCCAGCATTTT; CDR3: CASSSRVSNQPQHF; J: TRBJ1-5; length: 14; V: TRBV27; D: -; size: -
DNA: TGCAGCGTGCGTACAAGAAACTACGAGCAGTACTTC; CDR3: CSVRTRNYEQYF; J: TRBJ2-7; length: 12; V: TRBV29-1; D: -; size: -
DNA: TGTGCCAGCAGGGACAGGGGGCTTGCAACTAATGAAAAACTGTTTTTT; CDR3: CASRDRGLATNEKLFF; J: TRBJ1-4; length: 16; V: TRBV19; D: TRBD1; size: -
DNA: TGTGCCAGCAGCTTACCCGGAGCGGGCAATGAAAAACTGTTTTTT; CDR3: CASSLPGAGNEKLFF; J: TRBJ1-4; length: 15; V: TRBV7-9; D: -; size: -
DNA: TGTGCCAGCAGCCCAGCCTTGGGGACAGCTGGAAACACCATATATTTT; CDR3: CASSPALGTAGNTIYF; J: TRBJ1-3; length: 16; V: TRBV14; D: TRBD1; size: -
DNA: TGTGCCAGCAGCCCGCGACTAGCGGGGGGACCTTCGAACACCGGGGAGCTGTTTTTT; CDR3: CASSPRLAGGPSNTGELFF; J: TRBJ2-2; length: 19; V: TRBV7-8; D: TRBD2; size: once
DNA: TGTGCCAGCAGCCAAGATAGGGCCACTGTGAACACTGAAGCTTTCTTT; CDR3: CASSQDRATVNTEAFF; J: TRBJ1-1; length: 16; V: TRBV4-2; D: -; size: -
DNA: TGTGCCAGCAGCTCGGACAGGTGGATGGCCGGGTTGAATCAGCCCCAGCATTTT; CDR3: CASSSDRWMAGLNQPQHF; J: TRBJ1-5; length: 18; V: TRBV7-6; D: TRBD1; size: -
DNA: TGTGCCAGCAGTCCACTCCTCGGGACAGCGGCCTATGGCTACACCTTC; CDR3: CASSPLLGTAAYGYTF; J: TRBJ1-2; length: 16; V: TRBV27; D: TRBD1; size: once
DNA: TGTGCCAGCGCGGGACAGGGCAATCAGCCCCAGCATTTT; CDR3: CASAGQGNQPQHF; J: TRBJ1-5; length: 13; V: TRBV12-3/TRBV12-4; D: TRBD1; size: -
DNA: TGTGCCAGCAGCCCCATGGTGACTGAAGCTTTCTTT; CDR3: CASSPMVTEAFF; J: TRBJ1-1; length: 12; V: TRBV6-2/TRBV6-3; D: -; size: -
DNA: TGTGCCAGCAGCTTTGCCGGGACAGGGGGAGGCTACACCTTC; CDR3: CASSFAGTGGGYTF; J: TRBJ1-2; length: 14; V: TRBV5-4; D: TRBD1; size: -
DNA: TGTGCCAGCAGTGACGGGCAGTCGAGCTCCTACAATGAGCAGTTCTTC; CDR3: CASSDGQSSSYNEQFF; J: TRBJ2-1; length: 16; V: TRBV6-4; D: -; size: few
DNA: TGTGCCAGCAGCTTTACAGGGACGGGTCAGCCCCAGCATTTT; CDR3: CASSFTGTGQPQHF; J: TRBJ1-5; length: 14; V: TRBV5-5; D: -; size: -
DNA: TGTGCTAGTGGTTTGGTCTTGGGAAGGGACCACGAGCAGTACTTC; CDR3: CASGLVLGRDHEQYF; J: TRBJ2-7; length: 15; V: TRBV12-5; D: -; size: -
DNA: TGTGCCAGAAGCTCCCAGGATGGACCGATGAGCTCTGGAAACACCATATATTTT; CDR3: CARSSQDGPMSSGNTIYF; J: TRBJ1-3; length: 18; V: TRBV5-3; D: -; size: -
DNA: TGTGCCAGCAGCCAAGTTTCCGCGTTATTTCAGTACTTC; CDR3: CASSQVSALFQYF; J: TRBJ2-7; length: 13; V: TRBV3-1/TRBV3-2; D: -; size: -
DNA: TGTGCCAGCAGCTCCGACAGGGGTAATGAAAAACTGTTTTTT; CDR3: CASSSDRGNEKLFF; J: TRBJ1-4; length: 14; V: TRBV7-2; D: TRBD1; size: -
DNA: TGTGCCAGCAGTGAAGCGCGTCAGGGGCACCTCGGGACAGATACGCAGTATTTT; CDR3: CASSEARQGHLGTDTQYF; J: TRBJ2-3; length: 18; V: TRBV6-1; D: -; size: -
DNA: TGTGCCAGCAGCTTAGGAAGGGATGAGCAGTTCTTC; CDR3: CASSLGRDEQFF; J: TRBJ2-1; length: 12; V: TRBV7-2; D: -; size: -
DNA: TGCAGCGTTGAGAGGGCTGGGGATACGCAGTATTTT; CDR3: CSVERAGDTQYF; J: TRBJ2-3; length: 12; V: TRBV29-1; D: -; size: -
DNA: TGTGCCAGCCTAGGACGGGCCTACGAGCAGTACTTC; CDR3: CASLGRAYEQYF; J: TRBJ2-7; length: 12; V: TRBV12-3/TRBV12-4; D: -; size: few
DNA: TGTGCCAGCAGCCCGGACGGACGGGCCACTGAAGCTTTCTTT; CDR3: CASSPDGRATEAFF; J: TRBJ1-1; length: 14; V: TRBV7-2; D: -; size: -
DNA: TGTGCCATCAAATTGGAGAACACTGAAGCTTTCTTT; CDR3: CAIKLENTEAFF; J: TRBJ1-1; length: 12; V: TRBV10-3; D: -; size: -
DNA: TGTGCCAGCAGGCGACAGGGGGCCGGTGCCGGGGAGCTGTTTTTT; CDR3: CASRRQGAGAGELFF; J: TRBJ2-2; length: 15; V: TRBV6-5; D: TRBD1; size: -
DNA: TGTGCCACCACCATTAGGGGGGACACCATATATTTT; CDR3: CATTIRGDTIYF; J: TRBJ1-3; length: 12; V: TRBV15; D: -; size: once
DNA: TGCGCCAGCAGGCCCCGTCCTAGCGGGGGGGCCGGCTACAATGAGCAGTTCTTC; CDR3: CASRPRPSGGAGYNEQFF; J: TRBJ2-1; length: 18; V: TRBV5-1; D: TRBD2; size: -
DNA: TGTGCCAGCAGCGTTTACGAGGCGCGAGAGACCCAGTACTTC; CDR3: CASSVYEARETQYF; J: TRBJ2-5; length: 14; V: TRBV6-2/TRBV6-3; D: -; size: -
DNA: TGTGCCAGCAGCAAAGGAGGGTACCAGCCCCAGCATTTT; CDR3: CASSKGGYQPQHF; J: TRBJ1-5; length: 13; V: TRBV21-1; D: -; size: -
DNA: TGTGCCAGTCCGTCACAGCTCACGGCACCCCTCCACTTT; CDR3: CASPSQLTAPLHF; J: TRBJ1-6; length: 13; V: TRBV11-3; D: -; size: -
DNA: TGTGCCAGCAGCTTAGAAGGGAACACTGAAGCTTTCTTT; CDR3: CASSLEGNTEAFF; J: TRBJ1-1; length: 13; V: TRBV11-2; D: -; size: few
DNA: TGTGCCAGCAGCCATCGACGGGGGGCCTACAATGAGCAGTTCTTC; CDR3: CASSHRRGAYNEQFF; J: TRBJ2-1; length: 15; V: TRBV6-5; D: TRBD2; size: once
DNA: TGTGCCAGCAGCCAACAGGGGACGTACTATGGCTACACCTTC; CDR3: CASSQQGTYYGYTF; J: TRBJ1-2; length: 14; V: TRBV14; D: -; size: -
DNA: TGTGCCAGCAGCACAGGACCGGGCAGGGGCTACACCTTC; CDR3: CASSTGPGRGYTF; J: TRBJ1-2; length: 13; V: TRBV9; D: -; size: -
DNA: TGTGCCAGCAGCGTCGACAGGGGGATCAATGAGCAGTTCTTC; CDR3: CASSVDRGINEQFF; J: TRBJ2-1; length: 14; V: TRBV13; D: TRBD1; size: -
DNA: TGTGCCTGGAACAGGCAGGGAAGCAATCAGCCCCAGCATTTT; CDR3: CAWNRQGSNQPQHF; J: TRBJ1-5; length: 14; V: TRBV30; D: -; size: -
DNA: TGTGCCAATTATTCGGGACGGGGCGGAACTGAAGCTTTCTTT; CDR3: CANYSGRGGTEAFF; J: TRBJ1-1; length: 14; V: TRBV7-2; D: -; size: -
DNA: TGTGCCAGCAGCCCGACGATTGACGGGTATAATGAAAAACTGTTTTTT; CDR3: CASSPTIDGYNEKLFF; J: TRBJ1-4; length: 16; V: TRBV5-6; D: -; size: -
DNA: TGTGCCATCTCCCGGACAGCTGCAACTAATGAAAAACTGTTTTTT; CDR3: CAISRTAATNEKLFF; J: TRBJ1-4; length: 15; V: TRBV6-5; D: -; size: -
DNA: TGTGCCAGCTCACCACCACTAGCGGGGAGCACCGGGGAGCTGTTTTTT; CDR3: CASSPPLAGSTGELFF; J: TRBJ2-2; length: 16; V: TRBV18; D: TRBD2; size: -
DNA: TGTGCCAGCCACCCCCCGGGGGCGCGAACCGGGGAGCTGTTTTTT; CDR3: CASHPPGARTGELFF; J: TRBJ2-2; length: 15; V: TRBV6-6; D: -; size: -
DNA: TGTGCCAGCAGCTTTAGTTGGCAGGGCGACGAGCAGTACTTC; CDR3: CASSFSWQGDEQYF; J: TRBJ2-7; length: 14; V: TRBV7-2; D: -; size: -
DNA: TGTGCCAGCAGCCACCGAGGTCCCGGGGGGGGAAACACCATATATTTT; CDR3: CASSHRGPGGGNTIYF; J: TRBJ1-3; length: 16; V: TRBV4-2; D: -; size: -
DNA: TGTGCCAGCAGCCAAGATTTCACAACAGGCTTCCTGGAGGGCTACACCTTC; CDR3: CASSQDFTTGFLEGYTF; J: TRBJ1-2; length: 17; V: TRBV4-2; D: -; size: -
DNA: TGTGCCTGGAGGTCTGGAAACACCATATATTTT; CDR3: CAWRSGNTIYF; J: TRBJ1-3; length: 11; V: TRBV30; D: -; size: -
DNA: TGTGCCAGCAGCCCCGATGGACAGGGAGGCGGCTATGGCTACACCTTC; CDR3: CASSPDGQGGGYGYTF; J: TRBJ1-2; length: 16; V: TRBV7-2; D: TRBD1; size: -
DNA: TGTGCCAGCAGCTTAGCTCTAGGATTCAACTATGGCTACACCTTC; CDR3: CASSLALGFNYGYTF; J: TRBJ1-2; length: 15; V: TRBV11-2; D: -; size: -
DNA: TGCGCCAGCAGCCCAAGGAGGATCGCAACTAATGAAAAACTGTTTTTT; CDR3: CASSPRRIATNEKLFF; J: TRBJ1-4; length: 16; V: TRBV4-1; D: -; size: few
DNA: TGTGCCAGTGAGACAGGCCAGACGTACGAGCAGTACTTC; CDR3: CASETGQTYEQYF; J: TRBJ2-7; length: 13; V: TRBV10-3; D: -; size: -
DNA: TGTGCCAGCACCGCGGGGGAACCCACAGATACGCAGTATTTT; CDR3: CASTAGEPTDTQYF; J: TRBJ2-3; length: 14; V: TRBV11-2; D: TRBD2; size: -
DNA: TGTGCCAGCAGCCCCCTTGGGGGCAGGGGTAATGAGCAGTACTTC; CDR3: CASSPLGGRGNEQYF; J: TRBJ2-7; length: 15; V: TRBV9; D: -; size: -
DNA: TGTGCCAGCAGTTACCCGGGACAACTATACGAGCAGTACTTC; CDR3: CASSYPGQLYEQYF; J: TRBJ2-7; length: 14; V: TRBV6-5; D: -; size: -
DNA: TGTGCCAGTAGTATAATTCAGGCTTATCAGCCCCAGCATTTT; CDR3: CASSIIQAYQPQHF; J: TRBJ1-5; length: 14; V: TRBV19; D: -; size: -